This T cell receptor beta chain is from a study of circulating CD8 cells and anti-PD-1 response in melanoma. General study results and limits: Tumor reactivity was tested by peptide assays on expanded sorted subsets. Replicates were generally not done for experiments. Previously treated and treatment-naive patients were pooled together.

In its sample, this clonotype is medium-sized. Its antigen is still unknown. Using around 16 ng of total RNA, TCR libraries were made with the QIAseq Immune Repertoire TCR panel. One entry per CDR3 protein results from TCRdb running MiXCR on the reads. The sample carries hundreds of distinct CDR3 sequences, around 12% recorded once. From live CD3+CD8+TCRalphabeta+ cells, four PD-1 and/or TIGIT subsets were sorted. The CDR3 has 13 residues. The V gene lost 2 bases and the J gene lost 0 bases, with 7 bases spanning the gap. The V gene's germline CDR1 is DFQATT and CDR2 SNEGSKA (reference sequence). Sequenced material: CD8+ T cells from PBMCs, taken at baseline or after one month of anti-PD-1 therapy (not recorded which). This chain links TRBV20-1 with TRBJ1-1, with unresolved D. The receptor was derived from a human donor with melanoma. The CDR3: CSARPRLNTEAFF. The DNA for the CDR3 is TGCAGTGCTAGACCCAGGCTGAACACTGAAGCTTTCTTT.